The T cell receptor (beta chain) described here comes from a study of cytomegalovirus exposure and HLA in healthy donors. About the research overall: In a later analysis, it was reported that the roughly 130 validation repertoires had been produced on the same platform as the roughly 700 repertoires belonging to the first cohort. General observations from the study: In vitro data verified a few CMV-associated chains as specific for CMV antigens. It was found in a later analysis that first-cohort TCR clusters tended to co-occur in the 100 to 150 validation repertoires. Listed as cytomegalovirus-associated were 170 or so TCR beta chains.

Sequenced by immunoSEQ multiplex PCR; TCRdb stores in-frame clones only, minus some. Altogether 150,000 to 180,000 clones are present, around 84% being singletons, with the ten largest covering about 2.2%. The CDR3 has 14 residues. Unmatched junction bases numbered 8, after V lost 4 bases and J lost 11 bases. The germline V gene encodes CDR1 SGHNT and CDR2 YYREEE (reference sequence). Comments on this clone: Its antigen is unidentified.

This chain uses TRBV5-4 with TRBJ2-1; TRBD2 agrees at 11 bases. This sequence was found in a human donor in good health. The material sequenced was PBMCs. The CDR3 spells CASSPLTSGGKQFF. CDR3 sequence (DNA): TGTGCCAGCAGCCCCCTTACTAGCGGGGGTAAGCAGTTCTTC.